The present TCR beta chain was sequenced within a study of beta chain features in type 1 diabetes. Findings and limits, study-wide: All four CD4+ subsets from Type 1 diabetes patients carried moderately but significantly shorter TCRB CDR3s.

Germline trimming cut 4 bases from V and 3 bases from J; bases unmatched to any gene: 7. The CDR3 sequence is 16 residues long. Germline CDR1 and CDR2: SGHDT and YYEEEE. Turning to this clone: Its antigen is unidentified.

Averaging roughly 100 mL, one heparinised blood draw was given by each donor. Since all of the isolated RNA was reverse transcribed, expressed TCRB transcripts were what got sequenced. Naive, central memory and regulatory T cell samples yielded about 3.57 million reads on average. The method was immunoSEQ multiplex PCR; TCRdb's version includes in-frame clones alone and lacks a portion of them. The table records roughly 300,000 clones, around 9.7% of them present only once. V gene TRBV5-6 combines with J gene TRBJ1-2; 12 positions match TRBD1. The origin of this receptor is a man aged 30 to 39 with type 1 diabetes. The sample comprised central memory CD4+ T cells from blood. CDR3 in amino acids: CASSGGTGGWHYGYTF. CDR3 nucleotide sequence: TGTGCCAGCAGCGGCGGGACAGGGGGCTGGCACTATGGCTACACCTTC.